This T cell receptor beta chain was identified in a study of T cells in Graves' hyperthyroidism and ophthalmopathy (dated by TCRdb to the late 2010s). Concerning the study at large: Peripheral blood was sampled at the time of initial diagnosis, prior to any treatment. In addition, the study compared T-cell repertoires in thyroid tissue and in blood from over 5 Graves' hyperthyroidism patients. The paper describes TCR Vbeta CDR3 sequencing of 120 to 150 peripheral blood samples, made up of about 40 ophthalmopathy patients, approximately 76 hyperthyroidism patients and 17 progressor patients. Whether ophthalmopathy could be predicted prospectively was tested in an independent validation cohort made up of roughly 19 hyperthyroidism patients plus 17 patients who later progressed to ophthalmopathy. Following sampling, methimazole starting at 30 mg daily was given to hyperthyroidism patients, and high-dose intravenous methylprednisolone was given to ophthalmopathy patients. A discovery cohort of approximately 97 patients, 43 with Graves' ophthalmopathy and about 58 with stable Graves' hyperthyroidism, was used to find distinguishing TCR V-J signatures. For training and testing, the 100 or so patients in the discovery cohort were randomly divided in a 7:3 ratio. Points the paper makes about the study in general: No statistical method was used to set the sample size in advance, and investigators knew the group allocation. In cross-validation, a model built on a 13 V-J signature told ophthalmopathy apart from stable hyperthyroidism with 87.88% sensitivity and about 81% specificity, and in testing the same model reached 80%/75%. Most expanded thyroid clonotypes (frequency above 0.001) were also found in blood, which suggests that blood repertoires may mirror thyroid immune responses. In validation, the model predicted progression to ophthalmopathy a median of 6.5 months before onset, with approximately 68% sensitivity and about 72% specificity.

TCR beta CDR3 regions were amplified from RNA transcripts. A first-round RT-PCR of the TCR CDR3 used the HTBI primer set with the Qiagen OneStep RT-PCR kit. Libraries were constructed in a second round of multiplex PCR, after which size selection and purification were carried out. The libraries were sequenced on an Illumina HiSeq2000 using paired-end 100 bp reads. From the authors' description of their analysis: Raw data were processed with SOAPnuke, discarding reads with adapters, uncalled bases, mean Phred below 15, or no exact constant-primer or identifier match. COPE v1.2.5 was used to merge the high-quality paired reads, and each unique nucleotide sequence was defined as a clonotype. MiTCR v1.1 was used to align clonotypes to the IMGT TRBV, TRBD and TRBJ reference segments. Only V-J combinations with frequency above 0.0001, covering 99.2% of repertoires, were analysed. The TCS score was defined as the ratio of F50 (clonal expansion) to E x V (chaos), calculated using BLOSUM62-based TCRdist between CDR3 peptides within each V-J. Welch's t-statistics and random forest reduced roughly 540 V-J features to 10 to 15, which were used in a naive Bayes classifier (R e1071). Starting from the raw public reads, TCRdb applied fastp trimming at Q25, assembled clones with MiXCR and retained in-frame beta chains. Under each unique CDR3 protein, matching rows form one entry showing the most common genes and DNA. The V and J calls were not made by the authors but by TCRdb's processing. Present in this sample are about 690,000 distinct CDR3 sequences, roughly 17% of which were seen just once. The ten largest clones represent around a sixth of the sample.

Graves' hyperthyroidism was defined as stable when no progression to ophthalmopathy occurred over 18 months of follow-up. Hyperthyroidism patients were newly diagnosed, with disease duration under 2 months, and aged 18 to 65 years. Patients with uncontrolled infections, other autoimmune diseases, pregnancy or lactation were excluded. Diagnoses were based on clinical symptoms, serum thyroxine and TRAb, thyroid ultrasound and orbital computed tomography. Ficoll-Paque density gradient centrifugation was used to isolate PBMCs from 10 ml of fresh peripheral blood. Total RNA was extracted with Trizol reagent, and quality was checked on an Agilent 2100 Bioanalyzer. This clonotype was seen many times. Its recognized antigen is unknown. No qualities accompany the bases; no much larger clone lies one base away. Relative to germline, V is 9 bases shorter and J is 3 bases shorter, with 14 bases between their ends. Sequences SGHRS (CDR1) and YFSETQ (CDR2) are obtained from the germline V gene. The CDR3 covers 13 residues, taking in both the cysteine and the phenylalanine. CDR3 DNA is the only sequence kept; it has 39 bases, read in frame from the first base.

The sequencing sample was made of blood. The source is a man aged 45-65 years with Graves' hyperthyroidism. The chain couples TRBV5-1 to TRBJ2-3; TRBD2 is possibly the D segment (5 matching bases). The encoded CDR3 is CATRGQPTDTQYF. The bases are TGCGCCACCCGAGGGCAGCCGACAGATACGCAGTATTTT. The entire variable domain, with the stretches around the CDR3 drawn from the reference TRBV5-1 and TRBJ2-3 proteins, is KAGVTQTPRYLIKTRGQQVTLSCSPISGHRSVSWYQQTPGQGLQFLFEYFSETQRNKGNFPGRFSGRQFSNSRSEMNVSTLELGDSALYLCATRGQPTDTQYFGPGTRLTVL.